The T cell receptor beta chain described here comes from a study of blood T cell repertoires in COVID-19. The wider study: Whether acute or convalescent, the COVID-19 samples came from the United States, Italy and Spain. PBMCs, B-cell-depleted T cells, or T cells were the source of the cDNA or gDNA that made up the material.

Germline V gene sequence: CDR1 ENHRY, CDR2 SYGVKD. This CDR3 region has 13 residues. With 6 bases removed from V and 0 bases from J, the gap between germline ends came to 6 bases. Per the study methods: Amplification of reference gene primers was used by the study to estimate nucleated cell counts. Generated by immunoSEQ multiplex PCR, the TCRdb table keeps only in-frame clones and is missing some. The V and J calls and the clone size are those of that table, but D and trimming were determined from the DNA. This table holds fewer than 120,000 clones, approximately 90% found once. This chain uses TRBV10-3 with TRBJ1-5; D remains ambiguous. Sequences were obtained from peripheral blood. This TCR was sampled from a woman between 45 and 65 years old with acute or convalescent COVID-19. The CDR3 loop is CAISHNSNQPQHF. The CDR3 coding sequence is TGTGCCATCAGCCACAATAGCAATCAGCCCCAGCATTTT.